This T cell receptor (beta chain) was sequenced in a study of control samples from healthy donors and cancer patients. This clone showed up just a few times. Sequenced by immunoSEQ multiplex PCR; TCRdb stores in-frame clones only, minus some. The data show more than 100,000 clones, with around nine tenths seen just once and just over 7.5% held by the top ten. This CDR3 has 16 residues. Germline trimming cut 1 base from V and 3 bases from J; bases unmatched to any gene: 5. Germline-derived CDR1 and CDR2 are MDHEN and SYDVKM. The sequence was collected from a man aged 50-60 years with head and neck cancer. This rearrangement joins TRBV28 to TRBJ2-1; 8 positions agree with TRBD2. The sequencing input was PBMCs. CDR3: CASSLSLTSGYNEQFF. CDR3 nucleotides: TGTGCCAGCAGTTTATCGCTCACTAGCGGCTACAATGAGCAGTTCTTC.